The source of this T cell receptor beta chain is a study of T cell responses to AZD1222 COVID-19 vaccine (dated by TCRdb to the early 2020s). Background for the entire study: A total of over 230 trial participants underwent TCR sequencing, of whom roughly 210 received two doses of AZD1222 and some 25 received two doses of the MenACWY control vaccine. Trial participants were enrolled into age subgroups of 18-55, 56-69 and 70-plus years, which contained about 150, 27 and 61 TCR-sequenced participants, respectively. Broader findings and caveats from the paper: Reportedly, close to half of the unique spike-specific TCRs recognized epitopes lying outside the regions that are mutated in the B.1.351 and B.1.1.7 variants. In the small 56-69-year group, the increase in depth fell short of significance, most likely because of low power. Participants were mostly white British and included more females than males, and it was suggested by the authors that clonal diversity may have been underestimated. No day 14 peak-response samples were available, so repertoires were characterized only after the peak T cell response. The vaccine-associated CD4 TCRs covered the entire spike protein, and the dominant responses fell in regions 160-218 and 743-854. Conclusions about previously exposed vaccinees were limited because only six AZD1222 recipients were SARS-CoV-2 seropositive at baseline. A significant rise in spike-specific TCR breadth and depth was observed after two AZD1222 doses relative to day 0 and relative to MenACWY recipients.

The time point tag for this specimen amounts to: about 28 days (+/-7) after the second vaccine dose. AZD1222 recipients with second doses at about 4 weeks or about 12 weeks were pooled, because spike-specific TCR depth and breadth did not differ between schedules. Samples from vaccinated people were obtained from the UK trials COV001 and COV002, which included a single-blind randomized controlled phase 2/3 trial of AZD1222 (ChAdOx1 nCoV-19) in healthy adults. For TCRbeta chain sequencing, PBMC samples were collected from trial participants at day 0 and at day 28 after the second dose. The CDR3 regions of human TCRbeta chains were analyzed by immunosequencing. The original pipeline was this. TCRs in the repertoires were matched against a reference library of SARS-CoV-2-specific TCRs that had been generated with the MIRA antigen-specificity platform. Breadth was defined as the fraction of unique TCRs that were SARS-CoV-2-associated, and depth was defined as the fraction of total T cells that were SARS-CoV-2-associated. Using the MIRA data, every spike-specific TCR was mapped to the spike region that the TCR reacted to and assigned to either a CD4 or a CD8 class. Log10-transformed breadth and depth values were compared by one-way ANOVA with Sidak's multiple comparisons tests. TCRdb retrieved this table from immuneACCESS and kept in-frame rearrangements only. Not all clones are present; in checked studies, unresolved V genes account for under half, and no reason is known for the remainder. That table gives V, J and clone size, and the DNA gave D and trimming. The sample records approximately 100,000 clones, more than 70% of which are singletons. Roughly 10% of the sample is in the top ten clones.

CDR3 length: 11 amino acids, cysteine to phenylalanine. Of all the DNA, just the CDR3 is kept, 33 bases in frame from base 1. Via the germline V gene (reference sequence), CDR1 is DFQATT and CDR2 SNEGSKA. V is reduced by 5 bases and J by 10 bases, leaving a spacing of 14 bases between them. This clone was counted once. Its antigen specificity is not known. Qualities for individual bases were not recorded, and no much larger clone is one base off. This clonotype was sampled from an adult who received the AZD1222 COVID-19 vaccine. The sequence is built from TRBV20-1 and TRBJ1-1; no D gene can be assigned with confidence. The starting material was peripheral blood, obtained 28 days after the second AZD1222 dose. CDR3 loop: CSAEVPRGAFF. In nucleotide form, the sequence is TGCAGTGCTGAAGTCCCTCGGGGAGCTTTCTTT.